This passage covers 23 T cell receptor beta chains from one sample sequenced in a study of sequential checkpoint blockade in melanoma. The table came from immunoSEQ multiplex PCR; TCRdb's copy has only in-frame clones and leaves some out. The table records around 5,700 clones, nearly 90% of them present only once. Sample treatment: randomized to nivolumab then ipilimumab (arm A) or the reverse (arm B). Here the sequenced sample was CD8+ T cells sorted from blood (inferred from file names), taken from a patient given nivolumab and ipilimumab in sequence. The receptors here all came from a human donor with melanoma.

CDR3 loop: CSVDREAGYTF. The CDR3 coding sequence is TGCAGCGTTGACAGGGAAGCTGGCTACACCTTC. The genes are TRBV29-1 and TRBJ1-2; TRBD1 is a possible D gene (5 bases). Germline values: CDR1 SQVTM, CDR2 ANQGSEA. The germline V and J ends were trimmed by 3 bases and 7 bases, with 9 bases remaining between them. The CDR3 is 11 amino acids.

CDR3 region: CASSLRNMAYEQYF. CDR3 coding DNA: TGTGCCAGCAGCTTAAGAAATATGGCTTACGAGCAGTACTTC. The chain carries TRBV7-8 and TRBJ2-7, with D unclear. Germline V gene sequence: CDR1 SGHVS, CDR2 FQNEAQ. Trimming stripped 2 bases from V and 4 bases from J, with 12 bases between. This CDR3 spans 14 amino acids. Full variable domain (outside the CDR3, taken from reference TRBV7-8 and TRBJ2-7): GAGVSQSPRYKVAKRGQDVALRCDPISGHVSLFWYQQALGQGPEFLTYFQNEAQLDKSGLPSDRFFAERPEGSVSTLKIQRTQQEDSAVYLCASSLRNMAYEQYFGPGTRLTVT.

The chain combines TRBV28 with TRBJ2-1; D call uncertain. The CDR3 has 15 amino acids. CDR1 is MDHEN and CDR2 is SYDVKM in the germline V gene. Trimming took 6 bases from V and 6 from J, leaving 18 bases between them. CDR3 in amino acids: CASSFGLEVRNEQFF. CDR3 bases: TGTGCCAGCAGCTTCGGCCTAGAGGTACGCAATGAGCAGTTCTTC.

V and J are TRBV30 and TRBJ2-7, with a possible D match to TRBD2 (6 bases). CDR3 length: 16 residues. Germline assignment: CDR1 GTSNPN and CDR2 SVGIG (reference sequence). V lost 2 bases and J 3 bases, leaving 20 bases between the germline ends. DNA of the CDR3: TGTGCCTGGAGTCTACGGGGTCCAGGCGGGATCTACGAGCAGTACTTC. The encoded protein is CAWSLRGPGGIYEQYF.

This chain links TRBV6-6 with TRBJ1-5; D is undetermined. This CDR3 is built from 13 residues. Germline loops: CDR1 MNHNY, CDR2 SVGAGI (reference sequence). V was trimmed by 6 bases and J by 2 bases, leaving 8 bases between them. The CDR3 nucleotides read TGTGCCAGCAGAGACGGGGGCAATCAGCCCCAGCATTTT. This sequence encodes CASRDGGNQPQHF.

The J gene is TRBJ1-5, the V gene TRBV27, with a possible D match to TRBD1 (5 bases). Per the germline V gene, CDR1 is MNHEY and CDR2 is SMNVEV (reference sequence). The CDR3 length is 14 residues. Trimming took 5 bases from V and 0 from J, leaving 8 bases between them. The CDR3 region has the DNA TGTGCCAGCAGTGATCAGGGTAGCAATCAGCCCCAGCATTTT. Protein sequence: CASSDQGSNQPQHF.

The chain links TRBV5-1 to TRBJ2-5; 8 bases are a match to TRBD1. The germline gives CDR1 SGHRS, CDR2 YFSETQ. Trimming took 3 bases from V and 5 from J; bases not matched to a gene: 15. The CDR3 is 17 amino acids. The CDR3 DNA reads TGCGCCAGCAGCTCCCGGCGGATTCTGGACAGGGATGAGACCCAGTACTTC. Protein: CASSSRRILDRDETQYF.

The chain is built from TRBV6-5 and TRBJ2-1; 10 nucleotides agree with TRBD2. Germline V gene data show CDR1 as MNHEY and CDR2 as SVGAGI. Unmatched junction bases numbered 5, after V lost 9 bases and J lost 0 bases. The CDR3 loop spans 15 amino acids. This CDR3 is CASSPSGSSYNEQFF. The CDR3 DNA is TGTGCCAGTTCCCCTAGCGGGAGCTCCTACAATGAGCAGTTCTTC.

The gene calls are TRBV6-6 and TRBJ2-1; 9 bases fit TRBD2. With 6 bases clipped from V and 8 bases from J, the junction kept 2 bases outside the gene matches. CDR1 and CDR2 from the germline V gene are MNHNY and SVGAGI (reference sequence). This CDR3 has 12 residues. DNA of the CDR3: TGTGCCAGCAGGGGACTAGCCGATGAGCAGTTCTTC. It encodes CASRGLADEQFF.

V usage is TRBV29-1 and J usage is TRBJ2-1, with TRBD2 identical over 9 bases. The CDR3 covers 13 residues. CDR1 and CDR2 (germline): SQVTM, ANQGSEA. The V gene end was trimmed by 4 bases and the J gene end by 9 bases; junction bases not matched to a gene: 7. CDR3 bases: TGCAGCGTTGTGGCGGGAGGGCCGGGTGAGCAGTTCTTC. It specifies CSVVAGGPGEQFF.

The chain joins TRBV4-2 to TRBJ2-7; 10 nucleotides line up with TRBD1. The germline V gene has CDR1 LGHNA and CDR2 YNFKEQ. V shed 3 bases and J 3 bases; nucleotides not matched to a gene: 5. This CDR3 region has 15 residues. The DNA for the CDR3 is TGTGCCAGCAGCCAGGAAAGGACAGGGGGCTACGAGCAGTACTTC. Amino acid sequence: CASSQERTGGYEQYF.

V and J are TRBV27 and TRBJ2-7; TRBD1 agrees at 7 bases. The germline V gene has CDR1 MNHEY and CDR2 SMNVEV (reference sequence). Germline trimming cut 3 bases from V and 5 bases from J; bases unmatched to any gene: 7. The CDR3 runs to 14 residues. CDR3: CASSFGDSRNEQYF. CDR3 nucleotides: TGTGCCAGCAGTTTTGGGGACAGTCGAAACGAGCAGTACTTC.

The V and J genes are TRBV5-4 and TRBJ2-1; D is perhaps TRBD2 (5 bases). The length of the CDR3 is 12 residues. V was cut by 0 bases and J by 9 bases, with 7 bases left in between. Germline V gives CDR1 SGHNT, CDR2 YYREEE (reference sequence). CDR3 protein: CASSLVASEQFF. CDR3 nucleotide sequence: TGTGCCAGCAGCTTGGTAGCGAGTGAGCAGTTCTTC.

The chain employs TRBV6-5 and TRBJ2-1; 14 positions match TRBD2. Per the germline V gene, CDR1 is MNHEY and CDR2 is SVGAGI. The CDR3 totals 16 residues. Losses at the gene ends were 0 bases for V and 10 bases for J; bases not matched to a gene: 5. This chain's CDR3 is CASSYSGTSGRGEQFF. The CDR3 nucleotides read TGTGCCAGCAGTTACTCGGGGACTAGCGGGAGAGGAGAGCAGTTCTTC.

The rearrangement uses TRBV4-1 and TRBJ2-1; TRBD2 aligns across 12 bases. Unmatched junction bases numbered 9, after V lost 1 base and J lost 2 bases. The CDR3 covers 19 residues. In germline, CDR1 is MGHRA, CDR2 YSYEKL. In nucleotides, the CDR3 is TGCGCCAGCAGCCAAGGGTCCCCACTAGCGGGAGGACCCTACAATGAGCAGTTCTTC. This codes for CASSQGSPLAGGPYNEQFF.

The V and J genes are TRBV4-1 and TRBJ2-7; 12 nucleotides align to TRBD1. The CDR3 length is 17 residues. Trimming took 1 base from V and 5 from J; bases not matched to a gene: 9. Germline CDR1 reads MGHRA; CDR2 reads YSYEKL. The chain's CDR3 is CASSQGGGTGGRNEQYF. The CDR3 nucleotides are TGCGCCAGCAGCCAAGGGGGGGGGACAGGGGGCAGGAACGAGCAGTACTTC.

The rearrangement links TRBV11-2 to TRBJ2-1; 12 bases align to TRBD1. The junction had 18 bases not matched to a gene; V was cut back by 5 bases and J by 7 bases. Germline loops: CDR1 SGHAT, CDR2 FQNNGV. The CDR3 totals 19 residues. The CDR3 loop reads CASSARDRGPAGVANEQFF. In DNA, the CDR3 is TGTGCCAGCAGCGCTAGGGACAGGGGGCCAGCGGGAGTGGCGAATGAGCAGTTCTTC. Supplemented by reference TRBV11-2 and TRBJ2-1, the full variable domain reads EAGVAQSPRYKIIEKRQSVAFWCNPISGHATLYWYQQILGQGPKLLIQFQNNGVVDDSQLPKDRFSAERLKGVDSTLKIQPAKLEDSAVYLCASSARDRGPAGVANEQFFGPGTRLTVL.

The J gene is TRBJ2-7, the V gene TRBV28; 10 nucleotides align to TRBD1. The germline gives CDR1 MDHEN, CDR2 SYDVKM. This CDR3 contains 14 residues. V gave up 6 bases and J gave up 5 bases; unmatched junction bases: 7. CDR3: CASSPDRGSDEQYF. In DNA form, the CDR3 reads TGTGCCAGCAGCCCGGACAGGGGGTCGGACGAGCAGTACTTC.

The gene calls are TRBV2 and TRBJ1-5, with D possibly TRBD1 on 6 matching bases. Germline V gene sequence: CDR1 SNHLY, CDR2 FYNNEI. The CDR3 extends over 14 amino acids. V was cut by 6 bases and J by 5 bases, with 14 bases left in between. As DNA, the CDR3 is TGTGCCAGCAGGGCTCTGGACAGCTATCAGCCCCAGCATTTT. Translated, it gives CASRALDSYQPQHF.

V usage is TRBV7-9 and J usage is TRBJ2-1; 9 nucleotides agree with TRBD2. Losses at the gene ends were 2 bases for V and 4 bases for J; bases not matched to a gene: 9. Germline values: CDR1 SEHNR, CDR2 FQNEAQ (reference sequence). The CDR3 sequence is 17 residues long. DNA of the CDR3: TGTGCCAGCAGCTTATGGCTAGCGGGACCATTGTACAATGAGCAGTTCTTC. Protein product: CASSLWLAGPLYNEQFF.

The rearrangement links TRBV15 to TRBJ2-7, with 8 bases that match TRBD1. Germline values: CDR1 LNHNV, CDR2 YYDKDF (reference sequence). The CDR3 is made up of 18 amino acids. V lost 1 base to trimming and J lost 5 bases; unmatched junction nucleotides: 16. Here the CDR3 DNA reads TGTGCCACCAGCAGAGGCACCGGGACAGGAGTCATCTCGGACGAGCAGTACTTC. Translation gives CATSRGTGTGVISDEQYF.

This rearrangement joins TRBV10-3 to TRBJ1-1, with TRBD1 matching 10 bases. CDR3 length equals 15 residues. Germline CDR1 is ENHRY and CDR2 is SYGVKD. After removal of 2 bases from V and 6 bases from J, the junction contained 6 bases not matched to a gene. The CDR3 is CAISEPGQGMAEAFF. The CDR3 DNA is TGTGCCATCAGTGAGCCGGGACAGGGGATGGCTGAAGCTTTCTTT.

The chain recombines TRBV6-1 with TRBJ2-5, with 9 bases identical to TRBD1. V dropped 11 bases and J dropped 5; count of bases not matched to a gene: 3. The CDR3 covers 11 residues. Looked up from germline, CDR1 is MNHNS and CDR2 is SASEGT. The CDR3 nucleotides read TGTGCCCACGGACAGGGGGAGACCCAGTACTTC. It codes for CAHGQGETQYF.